The rows below give T cell receptor beta chains drawn from one sample of a study of cytomegalovirus exposure and HLA in healthy donors. The table came from immunoSEQ multiplex PCR; TCRdb's copy has only in-frame clones and leaves some out. Of roughly 110,000 clones listed, about 70% are singletons. The sample taken for sequencing was PBMCs. Receptors were obtained from a woman aged 25 to 39 in good health and CMV-seronegative. Each CDR3 is given with its conserved first and last residue. A D gene is named only where the DNA matches it firmly. Size values are once, few and many counts, or a class for expanded clones, and some rows have none.

CDR3 protein	CDR3 DNA	D gene	clone size	V gene	J gene
CASSPLRAEPGANVLTF	TGTGCCAGCAGTCCCTTGCGTGCGGAGCCTGGGGCCAACGTCCTGACTTTC	-	-	TRBV27	TRBJ2-6
CASSKGTGSHEQYF	TGTGCCAGCAGTAAGGGGACAGGGAGCCACGAGCAGTACTTC	TRBD1	few	TRBV6-4	TRBJ2-7
CSIRDRYGYTF	TGCAGCATCCGGGACAGGTACGGCTACACCTTC	TRBD1	-	TRBV29-1	TRBJ1-2
CASTLLSAGAHEQYF	TGCGCCAGCACCCTTCTAAGTGCAGGGGCCCACGAGCAGTACTTC	-	-	TRBV5-1	TRBJ2-7
CASNIIAGVWNEQFF	TGTGCCAGTAATATAATAGCGGGAGTATGGAATGAGCAGTTCTTC	TRBD2	-	TRBV19	TRBJ2-1
CASTRAPSFPYEQYF	TGTGCCAGCACCCGAGCCCCTAGTTTCCCCTACGAGCAGTACTTC	-	-	TRBV6-5	TRBJ2-7
CSAGYFAYEQYF	TGCAGCGCTGGTTACTTTGCCTACGAGCAGTACTTC	-	-	TRBV29-1	TRBJ2-7
CASGINRQGEAFF	TGTGCCAGTGGGATAAATCGACAGGGGGAAGCTTTCTTT	TRBD1	-	TRBV7-2	TRBJ1-1
CASSKWTGNLDPYEQYF	TGTGCCAGCAGTAAATGGACAGGCAACCTCGATCCCTACGAGCAGTACTTC	TRBD1	-	TRBV27	TRBJ2-7
CASSPFSQQGISTNEKLFF	TGCGCCAGCAGCCCTTTCTCCCAACAGGGGATCTCAACTAATGAAAAACTGTTTTTT	TRBD1	-	TRBV4-3	TRBJ1-4
CAISESAGGPPDTQYF	TGTGCCATCAGTGAGTCGGCGGGAGGGCCGCCAGATACGCAGTATTTT	TRBD2	-	TRBV10-3	TRBJ2-3
CASSPSGGYNEQFF	TGCGCCAGCAGTCCCAGCGGGGGGTACAATGAGCAGTTCTTC	TRBD2	-	TRBV5-1	TRBJ2-1
CASSRDRANYGYTF	TGCGCCAGCAGCCGGGACAGAGCTAACTATGGCTACACCTTC	TRBD1	-	TRBV5-1	TRBJ1-2
CASSTGLAGVTDTQYF	TGTGCCAGCAGTACGGGACTAGCGGGAGTCACAGATACGCAGTATTTT	TRBD2	few	TRBV2	TRBJ2-3
CASSPETGLGKGYTF	TGTGCCAGCAGTCCAGAAACAGGTTTGGGTAAAGGCTACACCTTC	-	-	TRBV6-1	TRBJ1-2
CASSLALDRGSYNEQFF	TGCGCCAGCAGCTTGGCCCTCGACAGGGGCTCCTACAATGAGCAGTTCTTC	TRBD1	once	TRBV5-1	TRBJ2-1
CASSEGRDTEAFF	TGTGCCAGCAGTGAGGGCAGGGACACTGAAGCTTTCTTT	-	-	TRBV2	TRBJ1-1
CASSSGANYGYTF	TGTGCCAGCAGTTCGGGGGCTAACTATGGCTACACCTTC	-	-	TRBV6-1	TRBJ1-2